The 17 T cell receptor beta chains in this list originate from one sample, sequenced in a study of T cells in Graves' hyperthyroidism and ophthalmopathy. The CDR3 regions of TCR beta were amplified from RNA transcripts. With the HTBI primer set, the TCR CDR3 went through a first round of RT-PCR. From the multiplex PCR reads, TCRdb called clonotypes with MiXCR, one entry per CDR3 protein. This sample has around 97,000 distinct CDR3 sequences; approximately 48% occur once, and the top ten carry roughly 25%. Sequenced input: blood. Receptors originate from a man in his forties with Graves' hyperthyroidism.

For this clonotype: The missing conserved phenylalanine or tryptophan at the end of this CDR3 makes a read error likely. The CDR3 is CASSFRGVGTDTQYC. CDR3 in DNA: TGCGCCAGTAGCTTCAGGGGCGTTGGCACAGATACGCAGTATTGT. The chain combines TRBV5-1 with TRBJ2-3, with D perhaps matching TRBD1 (6 bases). Germline CDR1 SGHRS, CDR2 YFSETQ. The CDR3 runs 15 residues.

This chain joins TRBV19 and TRBJ1-5, with D unclear. Between the trimmed V and J ends, which lost 8 bases and 7 bases, there was a span of 15 bases. The CDR3 has 13 amino acids. CDR1 is LNHDA, CDR2 SQIVND, per germline (reference sequence). The CDR3 here is CASGLHGSQPQHF. The CDR3 region has the DNA TGTGCCAGTGGATTGCATGGGTCACAGCCCCAGCATTTT.

This clonotype was seen many times. This chain's CDR3 is CASSFGSHQPQHF. Written as DNA, the CDR3 is TGTGCCAGCAGCTTCGGGTCACACCAGCCCCAGCATTTT. The chain combines TRBV7-9 with TRBJ1-5; unclear D gene. Germline CDR1 reads SEHNR; CDR2 reads FQNEAQ (reference sequence). Deletions cut 3 bases from V and 7 bases from J, with 10 bases between. The CDR3 spans 13 residues. The variable domain in full, with the rest retrieved from reference TRBV7-9 and TRBJ1-5, is DTGVSQNPRHKITKRGQNVTFRCDPISEHNRLYWYRQTLGQGPEFLTYFQNEAQLEKSRLLSDRFSAERPKGSFSTLEIQRTEQGDSAMYLCASSFGSHQPQHFGDGTRLSIL.

The chain uses TRBV15 and TRBJ2-5; D is perhaps TRBD1 or TRBD2 (5 bases each). The CDR3 runs 16 residues. The V end lost 2 bases, the J end lost 0 bases, and 13 bases lay between the germline ends. Germline V gene data show CDR1 as LNHNV and CDR2 as YYDKDF (reference sequence). This CDR3 reads CATSRFRGRDQETQYF. The CDR3 coding sequence is TGTGCCACCAGCAGATTTCGGGGCCGTGACCAAGAGACCCAGTACTTC.

Points on this clonotype: This may come from a read error, since a much larger clone is one base off. This sequence joins TRBV12-1 and TRBJ1-2. TRBV12-1 is a pseudogene. This CDR3 has 12 amino acids. CDR3 region: CASSLRPPGYTF. CDR3 nucleotide sequence: TGTGCCAGCAGCCTTAGACCACCTGGCTACACCTTC.

The genes are TRBV5-1 and TRBJ1-4; 7 bases align to TRBD1. The length of the CDR3 is 14 residues. Germline V CDR1 and CDR2: SGHRS, YFSETQ. V shed 4 bases, J shed 7 bases, and the junction held 7 bases outside the gene matches. CDR3 sequence (DNA): TGCGCCAGCAGCCATCAACCAGGGGGTGAAAAACTGTTTTTT. Residues: CASSHQPGGEKLFF.

This clonotype was recorded many times. The J gene is TRBJ1-5, the V gene TRBV12-3 or TRBV12-4; D remains unclear. Trimming took off 6 bases at V and 3 bases at J, with 6 bases between the two ends. The CDR3 runs to 12 residues. The CDR3 protein is CASRGTNQPQHF. Written as DNA, the CDR3 is TGTGCCAGCAGGGGTACCAATCAGCCCCAGCATTTT.

This rearrangement joins TRBV7-8 to TRBJ1-1; maybe TRBD1 (5 bases). The ends were cut back, 1 base at V and 4 bases at J, with 13 bases in the middle. This CDR3 spans 15 amino acids. The germline V gene encodes CDR1 SGHVS and CDR2 FQNEAQ. CDR3 bases: TGTGCCAGCAGCTTAGAGAAGGGCGGGGGCACTGAAGCTTTCTTT. Translating it yields CASSLEKGGGTEAFF.

This clonotype came up many times. This rearrangement joins TRBV10-1 to TRBJ2-2; 8 nucleotides align to TRBD2. In germline, CDR1 is WNHNN, CDR2 SYGVQD (reference sequence). The V and J ends lost 5 bases and 0 bases, in that order; junction bases with no gene match: 5. CDR3 length equals 16 residues. The CDR3 nucleotides read TGCGCCAGCAGTCGAGACGGGGGGGCGAACACCGGGGAGCTGTTTTTT. This encodes CASSRDGGANTGELFF.

This clonotype was seen only a few times. A clone one base away is much larger, so this may be a read error. The CDR3 end shows no conserved phenylalanine or tryptophan, and so a read error is likely. The chain joins TRBV20-1 to TRBJ2-1; D may correspond to TRBD1 or TRBD2 (6 bases each). The length of the CDR3 is 14 residues. Germline CDR1 and CDR2: DFQATT and SNEGSKA (reference sequence). Trimming took 3 bases from V and 2 from J, leaving 11 bases between them. The CDR3 region is CSARERGAYNEQFL. The CDR3 nucleotides are TGCAGTGCTAGGGAAAGGGGGGCCTACAATGAGCAGTTCCTC.

The chain combines TRBV27 with TRBJ1-4; TRBD1 might be the D (5 bases). CDR3 size: 13 residues. Germline V CDR1 and CDR2: MNHEY, SMNVEV (reference sequence). V was clipped by 2 bases and J by 8 bases, with 9 bases between them. CDR3 loop: CASSLQGREKLFF. The DNA for the CDR3 is TGTGCCAGCAGTTTACAGGGTAGAGAAAAACTGTTTTTT.

In this sample, this clonotype turned up many times. V and J are TRBV20-1 and TRBJ1-1; 10 nucleotides match TRBD1. The CDR3 loop spans 13 amino acids. Germline V gives CDR1 DFQATT, CDR2 SNEGSKA (reference sequence). The V and J ends lost 2 bases and 5 bases, in that order; junction bases with no gene match: 2. CDR3 coding DNA: TGCAGTGCTAGACGGACAGGGGGAACTGAAGCTTTCTTT. Translating it yields CSARRTGGTEAFF.

The rearrangement uses TRBV28 and TRBJ1-6, with D tentatively TRBD1 (6 bases). CDR1 is MDHEN, CDR2 SYDVKM, per germline. V dropped 4 bases and J dropped 10 bases, with 23 bases sitting between them. The CDR3 spans 17 residues. CDR3 DNA sequence: TGTGCCAGCAGTTCATATGCCGGGACATTACTTTTATCACCCCTCCACTTT. It codes for CASSSYAGTLLLSPLHF.

V gene TRBV7-9 combines with J gene TRBJ2-2; no clear D. Germline CDR1 reads SEHNR; CDR2 reads FQNEAQ (reference sequence). Trimming took 5 bases from V and 3 from J, leaving 13 bases between them. The CDR3 has 15 residues. This CDR3 is CASSHEQPHTGELFF. Written as DNA, the CDR3 is TGTGCCAGCAGCCATGAACAACCACACACCGGGGAGCTGTTTTTT.

This clonotype was seen many times. The CDR3 region has the DNA TGTGCCAGCAGTCCACCGGGACGAGGGACCCAGTACTTC. It yields the protein CASSPPGRGTQYF. This chain links TRBV28 with TRBJ2-5; D is perhaps TRBD1 or TRBD2 (5 bases each). CDR3 length: 13 amino acids. Germline CDR1 is MDHEN and CDR2 is SYDVKM. Trimming removed 5 bases at V and 7 bases at J, with 14 bases between.

This clonotype was counted ten times or more. This may be a read error: a much more frequent sequence differs by one nucleotide. The V and J genes are TRBV7-9 and TRBJ2-1; D unclear. V lost 3 bases and J 8 bases, leaving 8 bases between the germline ends. Germline assignment: CDR1 SEHNR and CDR2 FQNEAQ (reference sequence). The CDR3 spans 12 residues. CDR3 coding DNA: TGTGCCAGCAGCTTGGGCTCGTATGAGCAGTTCTTC. Protein: CASSLGSYEQFF.

The rearrangement joins TRBV7-9 to TRBJ2-3; TRBD2 agrees at 7 bases. Germline V lookup: CDR1 SEHNR, CDR2 FQNEAQ (reference sequence). The CDR3 consists of 15 residues. J was trimmed by 3 bases and V by 8 bases; bases with no gene match: 11. The CDR3 loop reads CASGWRGGRTDTQYF. The CDR3 DNA follows: TGTGCCAGCGGCTGGAGGGGCGGGAGAACAGATACGCAGTATTTT.